A single sample is the source of the 10 T cell receptor beta chains below, sequenced in a study of regulatory T cells in long-lasting Graves disease. CDR3-region Arm-PCR and iRepertoire HTBI primers produced the TCR beta libraries. Each CDR3 protein is one row after TCRdb ran MiXCR on the multiplex PCR reads. The sample has 700,000 or so distinct CDR3 sequences, around 30% seen once. Time point indicated: persistent/refractory GD, antithyroid drugs over 5 years with positive TRAb. RNA from PBMCs was the source of the TCR library. The source material was peripheral blood mononuclear cells (PBMCs), sampled when the disease was refractory, from a patient treated with antithyroid drugs. Source of these receptors: a female donor with Graves disease.

This clonotype has just a few counts. V gene TRBV7-3 combines with J gene TRBJ1-2; D remains unclear. Looked up from germline, CDR1 is SGHTA and CDR2 is FQGTGA. V was trimmed by 0 bases and J by 6 bases, leaving 11 bases between them. The CDR3 consists of 14 residues. The CDR3 sequence: CASSLTGKEDGYTF. The CDR3 nucleotides are TGTGCCAGCAGCTTAACGGGGAAAGAGGATGGCTACACCTTC.

This chain uses TRBV6-5 with TRBJ1-2; D call uncertain. The CDR3 length is 16 residues. Germline V lookup: CDR1 MNHEY, CDR2 SVGAGI. Trimming left V 0 bases short and J 0 bases short, with 11 bases between. This CDR3 is CASSYSKQLANYGYTF. The CDR3 nucleotides are TGTGCCAGCAGTTACTCGAAGCAGTTGGCTAACTATGGCTACACCTTC.

Details on this clonotype: The junction departs from germline at one end; a sequencing error may be responsible. The chain combines TRBV6-4 with TRBJ2-7; D is ambiguous. The length of the CDR3 is 14 residues. In germline, CDR1 is MRHNA, CDR2 SNTAGT. CDR3 amino acids: CASSYSRRFYEQYF. The CDR3 DNA sequence: TGTGCCAGCAGTTACTCCCGGCGGTTCTACGAGCAGTACTTC.

Comment on this clonotype: A much larger clone lies a single base off, so this may be a read error. The chain couples TRBV6-2 or TRBV6-3 to TRBJ1-2; D remains unclear. Germline CDR1 and CDR2: MNHEY and SVGEGT. This CDR3 has 12 amino acids. With 0 bases removed from V and 10 bases from J, the gap between germline ends came to 9 bases. The CDR3 region has the DNA TGTGCCAGCAGTTACTCGGGAACCGACTACACCTTC. As protein: CASSYSGTDYTF.

This clonotype showed up just a few times. The rearrangement links TRBV20-1 to TRBJ2-7, with unresolved D. CDR1 and CDR2 (germline): DFQATT, SNEGSKA (reference sequence). The CDR3 is made up of 15 amino acids. V lost 6 bases and J 7 bases, leaving 25 bases between the germline ends. The CDR3 spells CSASMGGTSPTEQYF. The CDR3 DNA is TGCAGTGCGAGCATGGGCGGTACCTCCCCTACGGAGCAGTACTTC.

Only a few counts were recorded for this clonotype. The V and J genes are TRBV3-1 and TRBJ1-6; D unclear. Per germline, CDR1 LGHDT and CDR2 YNNKEL (reference sequence). The CDR3 consists of 13 residues. Trimming removed 0 bases at V and 6 bases at J, with 3 bases between. In nucleotides, the CDR3 is TGTGCCAGCAGCCAAGACCCTAATTCACCCCTCCACTTT. This sequence encodes CASSQDPNSPLHF.

The CDR3 nucleotides are TGTGCCATCAGTGACAGGGGGCAGTCCTATAATTCACCCCTCCACTTT. It translates to CAISDRGQSYNSPLHF. The V and J genes are TRBV10-3 and TRBJ1-6, with 8 bases that match TRBD1. Germline lookup yields CDR1 ENHRY and CDR2 SYGVKD. The CDR3 has 16 amino acids. The V segment lost 3 bases and the J segment 1 base; nucleotides outside the gene matches: 2.

Only a few counts were recorded for this clonotype. The genes are TRBV5-1 and TRBJ2-7; 8 bases are a match to TRBD1. J gave up 2 bases and V 4 bases, and 11 bases lay outside the gene matches. The CDR3 is 16 amino acids. Germline loops: CDR1 SGHRS, CDR2 YFSETQ. CDR3: CASSPGRTGPTYEQYF. The CDR3 nucleotides read TGCGCCAGCAGCCCTGGTCGGACAGGGCCGACCTACGAGCAGTACTTC.

This rearrangement joins TRBV7-9 to TRBJ2-5; TRBD1 might be the D (5 bases). Per germline, CDR1 SEHNR and CDR2 FQNEAQ (reference sequence). V was cut by 6 bases and J by 0 bases, with 11 bases left in between. The CDR3 is 14 residues long. The CDR3 DNA is TGTGCCAGCAGACCCCAGGGTGACCAAGAGACCCAGTACTTC. This gives the protein CASRPQGDQETQYF.

Only one count was recorded for this clonotype. A much larger clonotype is one base distant, so this may be a read error. The J gene is TRBJ1-3, the V gene TRBV25-1, with no clear D. Germline CDR1 reads MGHDK; CDR2 reads SYGVNS. V shed 2 bases and J shed 0 bases, with 5 bases lying between them. The CDR3 covers 14 residues. CDR3 protein: CASSEASSGNTIYF. Here the CDR3 DNA reads TGTGCCAGCAGTGAAGCAAGCTCTGGAAACACCATATATTTT. Full variable domain (rest looked up from reference TRBV25-1 and TRBJ1-3): EADIYQTPRYLVIGTGKKITLECSQTMGHDKMYWYQQDPGMELHLIHYSYGVNSTEKGDLSSESTVSRIRTEHFPLTLESARPSHTSQYLCASSEASSGNTIYFGEGSWLTVV.